A single sample is the source of the 5 T cell receptor beta chains below, sequenced in a study of a mutant IDH1 vaccine in newly diagnosed glioma (dated by TCRdb to about 2021). These receptors' antigens are unknown. Library prep was done by the immunoSEQ multiplex PCR assay. Imported from immuneACCESS, the table was reduced by TCRdb to in-frame sequences with V and J called. These copies leave out some clones; in studies compared against another copy, an unresolved V gene accounts for under half, and the cause of the remainder is not known. The table for this sample lists over 55,000 clones; roughly 80% of them were counted only once. The biggest ten clones account for 3.6% of the sample. The time point label, read with the paper, signifies: week 11, during vaccination. Each vaccine dose, consisting of 300 ug of a 20-mer mutant IDH1 peptide in Montanide, was administered subcutaneously with topical imiquimod.

The sample consisted of PBMCs, taken from a glioma patient whose treatment included an IDH1 peptide vaccine. Receptors originate from a man aged 25-40 years with glioma.

The V and J genes are TRBV10-3 and TRBJ2-1; 14 bases line up with TRBD2. In germline, CDR1 is ENHRY, CDR2 SYGVKD. V shed 6 bases and J 9 bases; nucleotides not matched to a gene: 7. This CDR3 region has 15 residues. CDR3 region: CAIRGKGLAGAEQFF. CDR3 DNA sequence: TGTGCCATCAGAGGGAAGGGACTAGCGGGAGCTGAGCAGTTCTTC.

The chain couples TRBV7-2 to TRBJ2-7; D is unresolved. From germline, CDR1 is SGHTA and CDR2 FQGNSA. V gave up 4 bases and J gave up 2 bases, with 18 bases separating them. CDR3 length equals 16 residues. CDR3 loop: CASSSRVRRNPYEQYF. As DNA, the CDR3 is TGTGCCAGCAGCTCCCGGGTGAGACGCAACCCCTACGAGCAGTACTTC.

The V gene is TRBV4-2, the J gene TRBJ2-3; D may correspond to TRBD1 or TRBD2 (5 bases each). V was clipped by 4 bases and J by 4 bases, with 9 bases between them. CDR1 is LGHNA, CDR2 YNFKEQ, per germline. The CDR3 runs 13 residues. The CDR3 protein is CASSREGPDTQYF. CDR3 in DNA: TGTGCCAGCAGCCGCGAGGGACCAGATACGCAGTATTTT.

The genes are TRBV6-5 and TRBJ2-1, with TRBD2 identical over 10 bases. V lost 6 bases, J lost 4 bases, and 6 bases stayed unmatched. CDR1 and CDR2 (germline): MNHEY, SVGAGI. The CDR3 totals 15 residues. The chain's CDR3 is CASRYTSGDYNEQFF. In nucleotides, the CDR3 is TGTGCCAGCAGGTACACTAGCGGGGATTACAATGAGCAGTTCTTC.

The chain carries TRBV7-9 and TRBJ1-1; D possibly corresponds to TRBD1 (5 bases). Germline-derived CDR1 and CDR2 are SEHNR and FQNEAQ (reference sequence). CDR3 size: 14 residues. The V and J ends lost 2 bases and 1 base respectively, with 8 bases between them. The CDR3, as DNA: TGTGCCAGCAGCTTATTAGACAGGAACACTGAAGCTTTCTTT. It specifies CASSLLDRNTEAFF.